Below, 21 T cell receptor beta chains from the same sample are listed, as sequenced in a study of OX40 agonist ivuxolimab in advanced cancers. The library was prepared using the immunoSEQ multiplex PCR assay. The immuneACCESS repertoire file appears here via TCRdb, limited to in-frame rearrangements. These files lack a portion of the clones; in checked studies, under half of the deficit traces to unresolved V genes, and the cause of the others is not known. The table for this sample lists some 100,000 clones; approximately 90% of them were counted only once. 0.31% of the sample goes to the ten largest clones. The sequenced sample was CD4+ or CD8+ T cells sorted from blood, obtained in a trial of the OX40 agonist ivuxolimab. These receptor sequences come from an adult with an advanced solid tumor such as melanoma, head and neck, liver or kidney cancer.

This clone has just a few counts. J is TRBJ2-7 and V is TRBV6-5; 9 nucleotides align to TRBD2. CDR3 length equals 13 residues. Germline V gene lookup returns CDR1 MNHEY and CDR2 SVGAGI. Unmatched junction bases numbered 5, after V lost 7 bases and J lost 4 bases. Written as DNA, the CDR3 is TGTGCCAGCAAGGCTAGCGGGGTTTACGAGCAGTACTTC. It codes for CASKASGVYEQYF.

CDR3 sequence reads: CASSQTGELFF. The CDR3 bases are TGTGCCAGCAGCCAGACCGGGGAGCTGTTTTTT. V gene TRBV4-2 combines with J gene TRBJ2-2; D is ambiguous. The CDR3 is 11 amino acids. In germline, CDR1 is LGHNA, CDR2 YNFKEQ. The V gene lost 3 bases and the J gene lost 5 bases, with 1 base spanning the gap.

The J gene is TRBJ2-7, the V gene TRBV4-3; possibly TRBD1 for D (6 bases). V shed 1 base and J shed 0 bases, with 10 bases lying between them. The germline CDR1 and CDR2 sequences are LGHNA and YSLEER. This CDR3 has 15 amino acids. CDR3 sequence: CASSQVLDSSYEQYF. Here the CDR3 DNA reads TGCGCCAGCAGCCAAGTTTTGGACAGCTCCTACGAGCAGTACTTC.

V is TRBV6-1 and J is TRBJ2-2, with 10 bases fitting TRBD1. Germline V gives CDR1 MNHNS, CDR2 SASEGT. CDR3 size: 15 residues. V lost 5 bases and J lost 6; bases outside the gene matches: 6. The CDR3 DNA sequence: TGTGCCAGCAGTCCAGGGACAGGGGTGCCCGGGGAGCTGTTTTTT. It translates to CASSPGTGVPGELFF.

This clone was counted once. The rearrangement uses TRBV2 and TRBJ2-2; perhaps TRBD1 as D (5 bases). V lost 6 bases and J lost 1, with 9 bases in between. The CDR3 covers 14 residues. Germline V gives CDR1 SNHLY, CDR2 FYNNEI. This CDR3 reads CASRQTENTGELFF. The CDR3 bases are TGTGCCAGCAGGCAGACAGAGAACACCGGGGAGCTGTTTTTT.

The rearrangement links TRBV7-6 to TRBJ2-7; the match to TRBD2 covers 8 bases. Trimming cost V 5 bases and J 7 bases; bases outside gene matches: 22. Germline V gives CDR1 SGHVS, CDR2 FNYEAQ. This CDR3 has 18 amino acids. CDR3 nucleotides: TGTGCCAGCAGCCTTTTACAGGGAGTAGCGGGGAGAGGAGCGGAGCAGTACTTC. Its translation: CASSLLQGVAGRGAEQYF.

Written as DNA, the CDR3 is TGTGCCAGCAGCCCCTCTCCGGGCTATGGGCCAGATACGCAGTATTTT. It codes for CASSPSPGYGPDTQYF. The rearrangement uses TRBV28 and TRBJ2-3; D remains unclear. This CDR3 has 16 amino acids. The V gene's germline CDR1 is MDHEN and CDR2 SYDVKM. Trimming took off 6 bases at V and 4 bases at J, with 20 bases between the two ends.

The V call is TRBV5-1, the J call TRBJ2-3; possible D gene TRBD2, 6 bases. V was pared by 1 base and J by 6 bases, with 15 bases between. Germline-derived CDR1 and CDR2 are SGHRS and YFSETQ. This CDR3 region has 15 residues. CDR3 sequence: CASSLHPSVGDTQYF. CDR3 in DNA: TGCGCCAGCAGCTTGCATCCTAGCGTAGGGGATACGCAGTATTTT.

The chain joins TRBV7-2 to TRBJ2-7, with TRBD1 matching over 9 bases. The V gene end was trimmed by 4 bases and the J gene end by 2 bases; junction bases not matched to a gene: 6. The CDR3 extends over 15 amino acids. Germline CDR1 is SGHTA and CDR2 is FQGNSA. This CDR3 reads CASSSGTGRPYEQYF. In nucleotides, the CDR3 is TGTGCCAGCAGCTCCGGGACAGGGAGGCCCTACGAGCAGTACTTC. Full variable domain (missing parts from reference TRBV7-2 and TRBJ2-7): GAGVSQSPSNKVTEKGKDVELRCDPISGHTALYWYRQSLGQGLEFLIYFQGNSAPDKSGLPSDRFSAERTGGSVSTLTIQRTQQEDSAVYLCASSSGTGRPYEQYFGPGTRLTVT.

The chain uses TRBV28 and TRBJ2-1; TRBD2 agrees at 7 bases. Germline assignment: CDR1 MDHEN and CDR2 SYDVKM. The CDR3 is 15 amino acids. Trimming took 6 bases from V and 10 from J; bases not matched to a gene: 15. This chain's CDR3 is CASSPGLGGLKEQFF. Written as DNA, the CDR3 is TGTGCCAGCAGCCCAGGACTAGGTGGCTTGAAGGAGCAGTTCTTC.

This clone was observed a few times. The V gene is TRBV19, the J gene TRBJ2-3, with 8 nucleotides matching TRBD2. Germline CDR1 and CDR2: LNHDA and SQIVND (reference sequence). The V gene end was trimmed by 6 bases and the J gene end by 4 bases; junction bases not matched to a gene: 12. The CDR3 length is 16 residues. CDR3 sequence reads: CASSPGGGREADTQYF. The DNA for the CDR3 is TGTGCCAGTAGCCCCGGGGGGGGGCGCGAAGCAGATACGCAGTATTTT.

CDR3 amino acids: CASSLGHKETQYF. DNA for the CDR3: TGTGCCAGCAGCCTCGGACACAAAGAGACCCAGTACTTC. The chain links TRBV7-2 to TRBJ2-5, with D possibly being TRBD1 (5 bases). The CDR3 has 13 residues. The germline V and J ends were trimmed by 5 bases and 3 bases, with 10 bases remaining between them. The germline V gene encodes CDR1 SGHTA and CDR2 FQGNSA.

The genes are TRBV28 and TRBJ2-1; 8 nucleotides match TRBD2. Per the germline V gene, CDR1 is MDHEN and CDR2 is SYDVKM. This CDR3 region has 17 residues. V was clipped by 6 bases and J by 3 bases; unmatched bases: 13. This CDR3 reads CASRPPPGTSIYNEQFF. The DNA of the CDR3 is TGTGCCAGCAGACCCCCCCCCGGGACTAGTATCTACAATGAGCAGTTCTTC.

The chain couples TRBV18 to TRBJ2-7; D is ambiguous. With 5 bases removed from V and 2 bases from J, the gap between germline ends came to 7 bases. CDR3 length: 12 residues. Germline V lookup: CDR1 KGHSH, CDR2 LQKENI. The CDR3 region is CASSIGPYEQYF. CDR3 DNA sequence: TGTGCCAGCTCAATAGGGCCCTACGAGCAGTACTTC.

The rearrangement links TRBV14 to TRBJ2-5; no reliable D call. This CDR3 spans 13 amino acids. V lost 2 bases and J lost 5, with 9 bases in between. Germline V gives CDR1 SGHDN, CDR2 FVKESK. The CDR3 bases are TGTGCCAGCAGCCAAAGGCTCCGGGAGACCCAGTACTTC. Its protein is CASSQRLRETQYF.

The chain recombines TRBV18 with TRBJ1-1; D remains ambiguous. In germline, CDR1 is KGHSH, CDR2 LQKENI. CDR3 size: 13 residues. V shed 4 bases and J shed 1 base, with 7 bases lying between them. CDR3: CASSQGQNTEAFF. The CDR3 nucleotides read TGTGCCAGCTCACAAGGGCAGAACACTGAAGCTTTCTTT.

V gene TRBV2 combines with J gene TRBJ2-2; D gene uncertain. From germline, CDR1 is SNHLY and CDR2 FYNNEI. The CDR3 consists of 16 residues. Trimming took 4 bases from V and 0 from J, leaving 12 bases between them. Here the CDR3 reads CASSARRVTNTGELFF. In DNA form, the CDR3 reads TGTGCCAGCAGTGCTAGGAGAGTGACGAACACCGGGGAGCTGTTTTTT.

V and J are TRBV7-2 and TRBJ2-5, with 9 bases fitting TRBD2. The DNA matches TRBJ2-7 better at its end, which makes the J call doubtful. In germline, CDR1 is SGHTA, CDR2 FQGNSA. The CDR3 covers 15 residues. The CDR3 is CASSLSTSGIYEQYF. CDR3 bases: TGTGCCAGCAGCTTGTCGACTAGCGGTATCTACGAGCAGTACTTC.

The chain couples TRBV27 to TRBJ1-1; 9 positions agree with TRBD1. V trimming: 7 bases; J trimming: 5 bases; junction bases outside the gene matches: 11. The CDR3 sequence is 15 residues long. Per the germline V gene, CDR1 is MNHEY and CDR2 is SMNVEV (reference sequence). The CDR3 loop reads CASNLRTGEGTEAFF. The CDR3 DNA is TGTGCCAGCAACTTACGGACAGGGGAGGGGACTGAAGCTTTCTTT.

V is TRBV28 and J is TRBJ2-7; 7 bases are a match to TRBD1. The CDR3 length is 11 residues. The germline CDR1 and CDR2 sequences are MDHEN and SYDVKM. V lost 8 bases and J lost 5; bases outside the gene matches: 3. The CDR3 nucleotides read TGTGCCAGCCGGGGACAGAACGAGCAGTACTTC. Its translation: CASRGQNEQYF.

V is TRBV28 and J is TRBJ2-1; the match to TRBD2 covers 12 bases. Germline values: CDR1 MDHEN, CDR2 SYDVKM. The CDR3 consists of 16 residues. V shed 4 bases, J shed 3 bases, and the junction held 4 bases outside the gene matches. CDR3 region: CASSSGTSGFYNEQFF. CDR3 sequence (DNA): TGTGCCAGCAGTTCCGGGACTAGCGGGTTCTACAATGAGCAGTTCTTC.